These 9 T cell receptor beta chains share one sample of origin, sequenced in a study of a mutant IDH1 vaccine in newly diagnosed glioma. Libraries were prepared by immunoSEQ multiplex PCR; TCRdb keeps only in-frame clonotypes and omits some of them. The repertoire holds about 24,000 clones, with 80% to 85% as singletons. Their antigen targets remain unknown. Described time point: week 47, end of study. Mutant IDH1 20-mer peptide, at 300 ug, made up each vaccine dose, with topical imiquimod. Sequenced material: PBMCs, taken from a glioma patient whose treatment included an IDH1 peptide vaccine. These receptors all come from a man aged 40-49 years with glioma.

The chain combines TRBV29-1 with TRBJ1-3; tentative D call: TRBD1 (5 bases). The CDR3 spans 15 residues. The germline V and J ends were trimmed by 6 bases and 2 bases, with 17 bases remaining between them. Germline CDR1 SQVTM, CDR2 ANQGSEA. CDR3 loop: CSVAGAGFTGNTIYF. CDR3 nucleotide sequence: TGCAGCGTCGCCGGGGCCGGATTCACTGGAAACACCATATATTTT.

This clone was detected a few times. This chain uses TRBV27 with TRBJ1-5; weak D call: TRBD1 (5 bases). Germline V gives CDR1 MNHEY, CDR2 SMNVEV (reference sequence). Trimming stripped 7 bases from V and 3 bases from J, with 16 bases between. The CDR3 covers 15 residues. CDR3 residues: CASKSAGSPNQPQHF. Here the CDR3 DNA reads TGTGCCAGCAAATCGGCAGGGAGCCCCAATCAGCCCCAGCATTTT.

CDR3 sequence: CASSRLADRGGQPQHF. DNA for the CDR3: TGTGCCAGCAGCCGACTAGCGGACAGGGGGGGGCAGCCCCAGCATTTT. This rearrangement joins TRBV27 to TRBJ1-5; 10 bases fit TRBD1. Germline V gives CDR1 MNHEY, CDR2 SMNVEV (reference sequence). The CDR3 runs 16 residues. J lost 7 bases, V lost 6 bases, and 12 bases had no gene match.

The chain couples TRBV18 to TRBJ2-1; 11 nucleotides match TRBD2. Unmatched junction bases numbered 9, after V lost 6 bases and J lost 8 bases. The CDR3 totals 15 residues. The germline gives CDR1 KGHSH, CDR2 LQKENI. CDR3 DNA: TGTGCCAGCTCGCTTACTAGCGGGAGAGGGGATGAGCAGTTCTTC. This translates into CASSLTSGRGDEQFF.

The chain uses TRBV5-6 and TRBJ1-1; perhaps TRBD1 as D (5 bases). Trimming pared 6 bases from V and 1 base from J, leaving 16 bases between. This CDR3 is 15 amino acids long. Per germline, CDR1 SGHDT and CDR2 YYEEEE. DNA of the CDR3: TGTGCCAGCACCCCGACGGGGGGACGGAACACTGAAGCTTTCTTT. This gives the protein CASTPTGGRNTEAFF.

The CDR3 nucleotides are TGTGCCAGCAGCGAGGGCCTCGCCACTGAAGCTTTCTTT. It yields the protein CASSEGLATEAFF. The rearrangement uses TRBV11-2 and TRBJ1-1; the D is unclear. V was clipped by 5 bases and J by 4 bases, with 11 bases between them. The length of the CDR3 is 13 residues. Germline V gene sequence: CDR1 SGHAT, CDR2 FQNNGV. Variable domain in full (rest from reference TRBV11-2 and TRBJ1-1): EAGVAQSPRYKIIEKRQSVAFWCNPISGHATLYWYQQILGQGPKLLIQFQNNGVVDDSQLPKDRFSAERLKGVDSTLKIQPAKLEDSAVYLCASSEGLATEAFFGQGTRLTVV.

The CDR3 region has the DNA TGTGCCAGCAGTTACTCGCGGGACTTTTACAATGAGCAGTTCTTC. Encoded protein: CASSYSRDFYNEQFF. This chain uses TRBV6-5 with TRBJ2-1; possible D gene TRBD2, 6 bases. V lost 0 bases and J 4 bases, leaving 10 bases between the germline ends. Germline V gene data show CDR1 as MNHEY and CDR2 as SVGAGI. The CDR3 consists of 15 residues.

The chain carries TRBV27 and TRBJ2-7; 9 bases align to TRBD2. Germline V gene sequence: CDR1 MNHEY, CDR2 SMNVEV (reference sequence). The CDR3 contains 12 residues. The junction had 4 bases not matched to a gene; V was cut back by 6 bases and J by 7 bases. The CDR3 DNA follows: TGTGCCAGCAGGCCCCTAGCGGGGGAGCAGTACTTC. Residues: CASRPLAGEQYF.

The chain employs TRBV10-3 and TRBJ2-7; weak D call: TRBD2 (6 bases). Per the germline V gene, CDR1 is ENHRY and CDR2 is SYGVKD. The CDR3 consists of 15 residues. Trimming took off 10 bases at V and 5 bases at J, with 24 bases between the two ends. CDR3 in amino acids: CATADRREMTDEQYF. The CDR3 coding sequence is TGTGCCACCGCCGACCGGAGGGAAATGACGGACGAGCAGTACTTC.